Listed below are T cell receptor beta chains from one sample, sequenced in a study of blood T cell repertoires in COVID-19. Profiled with immunoSEQ multiplex PCR; TCRdb holds only in-frame clones, not every one. The sample has over 55,000 clones, around 82% seen once; the top ten hold less than 6.5%. Specimen: peripheral blood. These receptors came from a man aged 45-65 years with active COVID-19. Both conserved end residues are part of each CDR3. The D gene is left open where the match is weak. Not all rows give a size; the values are once, few, many and, for expanded clones, a class.

>-|TRBV5-1|-|TRBJ2-7
CASSSGAYEQYF
TGCGCCAGCAGCTCGGGGGCCTACGAGCAGTACTTC
>TRBD2|TRBV12-5|-|TRBJ2-3
CASGLATSGVVTDTQYF
TGTGCTAGTGGTTTGGCGACTAGCGGGGTGGTCACAGATACGCAGTATTTT
>-|TRBV4-1|-|TRBJ1-1
CASSHGGGATEAFF
TGCGCCAGCAGCCATGGGGGAGGGGCCACTGAAGCTTTCTTT
>TRBD2|TRBV7-9|-|TRBJ2-1
CASSLAGLAGDEQFF
TGTGCCAGCAGCTTAGCGGGACTAGCGGGAGATGAGCAGTTCTTC
>-|TRBV27|-|TRBJ2-7
CASSRQWDSYEQYF
TGTGCCAGCAGCCGACAGTGGGATTCCTACGAGCAGTACTTC
>TRBD2|TRBV7-2|-|TRBJ2-1
CASSLAGGPDNEQFF
TGTGCCAGCAGCTTAGCGGGAGGGCCGGACAATGAGCAGTTCTTC
>TRBD1|TRBV7-9|-|TRBJ1-4
CASSRTGGNEKLFF
TGTGCCAGCAGCCGGACAGGGGGTAATGAAAAACTGTTTTTT
>TRBD2|TRBV5-1|-|TRBJ2-2
CASSEAGDGFGELFF
TGCGCCAGCAGCGAAGCGGGGGACGGATTCGGGGAGCTGTTTTTT
>TRBD1|TRBV23-1|few|TRBJ1-5
CATTGTGESGNQPQHF
TGCGCCACCACCGGGACAGGGGAGTCGGGCAATCAGCCCCAGCATTTT
>TRBD1|TRBV12-5|-|TRBJ1-1
CASGLTGGAEAFF
TGTGCTAGTGGTTTGACAGGGGGGGCTGAAGCTTTCTTT
>-|TRBV18|-|TRBJ1-2
CASSPGGNANYGYTF
TGTGCCAGCTCACCCGGGGGTAACGCTAACTATGGCTACACCTTC
>-|TRBV5-4|-|TRBJ1-4
CASSLAGGEGEKLFF
TGTGCCAGCAGCTTGGCAGGAGGGGAGGGTGAAAAACTGTTTTTT
>-|TRBV7-3|-|TRBJ2-1
CASSLTGLNEQFF
TGTGCCAGCAGCTTAACGGGCCTTAATGAGCAGTTCTTC
>-|TRBV29-1|-|TRBJ1-1
CSVGTGGNTEAFF
TGCAGCGTTGGTACCGGGGGGAACACTGAAGCTTTCTTT
>-|TRBV6-5|once|TRBJ2-2
CASSYDGRRTGELFF
TGTGCCAGCAGTTACGACGGGAGACGCACCGGGGAGCTGTTTTTT
>TRBD2|TRBV29-1|-|TRBJ2-7
CSVRTSGLSYEQYF
TGCAGCGTCCGGACTAGCGGCCTCTCCTACGAGCAGTACTTC
>TRBD2|TRBV9|-|TRBJ2-5
CASSTQPGTSEPQETQYF
TGTGCCAGCAGCACGCAACCCGGGACTAGCGAGCCACAAGAGACCCAGTACTTC
>TRBD1|TRBV24-1|-|TRBJ2-5
CATSETGTEETQYF
TGTGCCACCAGTGAGACCGGGACAGAAGAGACCCAGTACTTC
>TRBD2|TRBV11-2|few|TRBJ2-7
CASSPSFTSGSSSYEQYF
TGTGCCAGCAGCCCCTCGTTCACTAGCGGGTCTAGCTCCTACGAGCAGTACTTC
>-|TRBV20-1|-|TRBJ2-3
CSASADTQYF
TGCAGTGCTAGCGCAGATACGCAGTATTTT
>-|TRBV10-2|-|TRBJ1-2
CASSRESRYGYTF
TGCGCCAGCAGCAGGGAATCACGCTATGGCTACACCTTC
>-|TRBV25-1|-|TRBJ2-7
CASSDGSLGYEQYF
TGTGCCAGCAGTGACGGGTCTCTAGGCTACGAGCAGTACTTC
>TRBD2|TRBV19|-|TRBJ2-6
CASSMGGGRISGANVLTF
TGTGCCAGTAGTATGGGGGGAGGGAGGATCTCTGGGGCCAACGTCCTGACTTTC
>-|TRBV25-1|-|TRBJ2-3
CASSEPGPSTDTQYF
TGTGCCAGCAGTGAACCAGGCCCTAGCACAGATACGCAGTATTTT
>TRBD2|TRBV5-1|-|TRBJ2-1
CASSFSGRGEQFF
TGCGCCAGCAGCTTTAGCGGGAGGGGGGAGCAGTTCTTC
>TRBD2|TRBV3-1/TRBV3-2|-|TRBJ2-1
CASSPAGGRSNEQFF
TGTGCCAGCAGCCCAGCGGGGGGGCGCTCGAATGAGCAGTTCTTC
>-|TRBV7-8|-|TRBJ2-3
CASSAGTGIRLYTQYF
TGTGCCAGCAGCGCCGGGACTGGGATTCGCCTATATACGCAGTATTTT
>-|TRBV5-4|-|TRBJ2-1
CASSLFTPSQRNEQFF
TGTGCCAGCAGCTTGTTTACGCCCTCCCAGAGGAATGAGCAGTTCTTC
>-|TRBV6-5|-|TRBJ2-2
CASSYGSTGELFF
TGTGCCAGCAGTTACGGGAGTACCGGGGAGCTGTTTTTT
>-|TRBV27|-|TRBJ1-1
CASSQQGQMNTEAFF
TGTGCCAGCAGTCAACAGGGCCAGATGAACACTGAAGCTTTCTTT
>-|TRBV14|-|TRBJ2-3
CASSHGLSTDTQYF
TGTGCCAGCAGCCACGGGTTAAGCACAGATACGCAGTATTTT
>-|TRBV12-3/TRBV12-4|-|TRBJ1-1
CASSLRYYTEAFF
TGTGCCAGCAGTTTACGCTACTACACTGAAGCTTTCTTT
>TRBD1|TRBV9|once|TRBJ1-2
CASSIGPKAGQGNYGYTF
TGTGCCAGCAGCATAGGCCCTAAAGCGGGACAGGGAAACTATGGCTACACCTTC
>-|TRBV7-9|few|TRBJ2-7
CASSLAGGVEQYF
TGTGCCAGCAGCTTAGCGGGCGGGGTCGAGCAGTACTTC
>-|TRBV7-3|-|TRBJ2-1
CASSDTGFEQFF
TGTGCCAGCAGCGATACAGGGTTCGAGCAGTTCTTC
>TRBD2|TRBV4-1|-|TRBJ2-3
CASSWTSGGRTDTQYF
TGCGCCAGCAGCTGGACTAGCGGGGGGCGCACAGATACGCAGTATTTT
>-|TRBV7-9|-|TRBJ2-6
CASSLGGSGANVLTF
TGTGCCAGCAGCTTAGGCGGTTCTGGGGCCAACGTCCTGACTTTC
>-|TRBV4-2|-|TRBJ1-5
CASSQDWPGGQPQHF
TGTGCCAGCAGCCAAGATTGGCCGGGGGGACAGCCCCAGCATTTT
>-|TRBV24-1|-|TRBJ1-6
CATRDGGIGFSSYNSPLHF
TGTGCCACCAGAGATGGGGGGATAGGATTCAGCTCCTATAATTCACCCCTCCACTTT
>TRBD1|TRBV18|few|TRBJ2-7
CASSLGTGRRNEQYF
TGTGCCAGCTCACTAGGGACAGGGAGGCGGAACGAGCAGTACTTC
>TRBD2|TRBV5-1|-|TRBJ2-2
CASSLGGGADTGELFF
TGCGCCAGCAGCTTGGGCGGGGGGGCCGACACCGGGGAGCTGTTTTTT
>-|TRBV24-1|once|TRBJ2-7
CATSDLSGGEQYF
TGTGCCACCAGTGATTTATCAGGCGGGGAGCAGTACTTC
>-|TRBV19|-|TRBJ2-1
CASSTPEGEQFF
TGTGCCAGTAGTACGCCGGAGGGTGAGCAGTTCTTC
>TRBD2|TRBV19|-|TRBJ2-7
CASSIERGEQYF
TGTGCCAGTAGTATTGAGCGGGGCGAGCAGTACTTC
>-|TRBV7-2|-|TRBJ2-2
CASSLDLARAGELFF
TGTGCCAGCAGCTTAGATTTGGCGAGGGCCGGGGAGCTGTTTTTT
>TRBD2|TRBV5-4|once|TRBJ2-3
CASSFTSGGNTDTQYF
TGTGCCAGCAGCTTTACTAGCGGGGGTAACACAGATACGCAGTATTTT
>TRBD2|TRBV7-3|-|TRBJ2-1
CASSFSSGGAHNEQFF
TGTGCCAGCAGCTTCTCGAGCGGGGGGGCCCACAATGAGCAGTTCTTC
>TRBD2|TRBV7-2|few|TRBJ2-1
CASRRTSGGASDEQFF
TGTGCCAGCAGGCGCACTAGCGGGGGGGCCTCGGACGAGCAGTTCTTC
>TRBD2|TRBV5-8|-|TRBJ2-5
CASSPAGLAGGQEYF
TGTGCCAGCAGCCCGGCTGGACTAGCGGGGGGACAGGAGTACTTC
>TRBD2|TRBV30|-|TRBJ2-4
CAWSPGGNIQYF
TGTGCCTGGAGTCCGGGAGGCAACATTCAGTACTTC
>TRBD1|TRBV10-3|-|TRBJ1-5
CAISGDRGLQPQHF
TGTGCCATCAGTGGGGACAGGGGGCTTCAGCCCCAGCATTTT
>TRBD2|TRBV28|-|TRBJ2-1
CASSSDSGTSGGAGEQFF
TGTGCCAGCAGTTCCGACTCCGGGACTAGCGGGGGTGCTGGCGAGCAGTTCTTC